Listed below are T cell receptor beta chains from one sample, sequenced in a study of cytomegalovirus exposure and HLA in healthy donors. Here immunoSEQ multiplex PCR was the method, and the copy in TCRdb shows in-frame clones only, minus some. The sample has 90,000 or so clones, approximately 80% seen once; the top ten hold about 3.8%. The specimen was PBMCs. The receptors originated from a man aged 50 to 59 in good health and CMV-seronegative. Each CDR3 is given with its conserved first and last residue. Fields, in order: J gene, V gene, D gene, clone size, CDR3 DNA, CDR3 protein. The D gene is left open where the match is weak. Where a row states a size, it is once, few, many or the class of an expanded clone; other rows omit it.

J: TRBJ1-1
V: TRBV2
D: .
size: .
DNA: TGTGCCAGCAGTGAAGCGCGGGCGAAATTGGCTGAAGCTTTCTTT
CDR3: CASSEARAKLAEAFF

J: TRBJ1-5
V: TRBV28
D: .
size: .
DNA: TGTGCCAGCAGTTCCCTGGGGGGGGGCGAATATCAGCCCCAGCATTTT
CDR3: CASSSLGGGEYQPQHF

J: TRBJ2-1
V: TRBV27
D: .
size: few
DNA: TGTGCCAGCAGTTTCATCGGGAGCTCCTACAATGAGCAGTTCTTC
CDR3: CASSFIGSSYNEQFF

J: TRBJ1-1
V: TRBV5-1
D: .
size: .
DNA: TGCGCCAGCAGCTTGGTCCCACAGCAGAACACTGAAGCTTTCTTT
CDR3: CASSLVPQQNTEAFF

J: TRBJ2-2
V: TRBV18
D: TRBD1
size: few
DNA: TGTGCCAGCTCCGATGACAGGGGGCGCGACACCGGGGAGCTGTTTTTT
CDR3: CASSDDRGRDTGELFF

J: TRBJ2-3
V: TRBV28
D: TRBD2
size: .
DNA: TGTGCCAGCAGTCCCCCGGCGGGAGGGGGAAGCACAGATACGCAGTATTTT
CDR3: CASSPPAGGGSTDTQYF

J: TRBJ2-7
V: TRBV5-6
D: TRBD2
size: .
DNA: TGTGCCAGCAGCTTCGGACTAGATACCTACGAGCAGTACTTC
CDR3: CASSFGLDTYEQYF

J: TRBJ2-7
V: TRBV5-4
D: .
size: .
DNA: TGTGCCAGCAGCCTCGCTGGGTGGACTACCTACGAGCAGTACTTC
CDR3: CASSLAGWTTYEQYF

J: TRBJ1-4
V: TRBV28
D: TRBD1
size: once
DNA: TGTGCCAGCAGTCCCCACCACAGGGGGCGCAGCGAAAAACTGTTTTTT
CDR3: CASSPHHRGRSEKLFF

J: TRBJ1-5
V: TRBV28
D: .
size: .
DNA: TGTGCCAGCATCACCTTCGGTCAGCCCCAGCATTTT
CDR3: CASITFGQPQHF

J: TRBJ1-5
V: TRBV30
D: TRBD1
size: .
DNA: TGTGCCTGGAGTAAAGGGGACAGGGGAAACCAGCCCCAGCATTTT
CDR3: CAWSKGDRGNQPQHF

J: TRBJ1-1
V: TRBV5-1
D: .
size: once
DNA: TGCGCCAGCAGCTTGGACAGGGAGACTGAAGCTTTCTTT
CDR3: CASSLDRETEAFF

J: TRBJ2-5
V: TRBV18
D: TRBD2
size: .
DNA: TGTGCCAGCTCACCTCGCGGACTAGCGGGAGGGGAGACCCAGTACTTC
CDR3: CASSPRGLAGGETQYF

J: TRBJ1-1
V: TRBV29-1
D: .
size: .
DNA: TGCAGCGGGGGGGTAACTGAAGCTTTCTTT
CDR3: CSGGVTEAFF

J: TRBJ2-1
V: TRBV7-9
D: TRBD2
size: .
DNA: TGTGCCAGCAGCGAGCTGGCCGGGACTAGCGGAAAGCAGTTCTTC
CDR3: CASSELAGTSGKQFF

J: TRBJ2-7
V: TRBV7-2
D: TRBD1
size: .
DNA: TGTGCCAGCAGCTGGACAGGGGCCCACGTTGACGAGCAGTACTTC
CDR3: CASSWTGAHVDEQYF

J: TRBJ2-1
V: TRBV15
D: TRBD2
size: .
DNA: TGTGCCACCAGCAGAAAGACCCTAGCGGGAGGGGCGGACAATGAGCAGTTCTTC
CDR3: CATSRKTLAGGADNEQFF

J: TRBJ2-7
V: TRBV27
D: .
size: .
DNA: TGTGCCAGCAGTTTACAAGGGGGCTCCTACGAGCAGTACTTC
CDR3: CASSLQGGSYEQYF

J: TRBJ1-2
V: TRBV4-1
D: .
size: few
DNA: TGCGCCAGCAGCGAGGAGGGCATGGGCGGCTACACCTTC
CDR3: CASSEEGMGGYTF

J: TRBJ1-2
V: TRBV5-4
D: .
size: .
DNA: TGTGCCAGCAGCTTGCAACAGTCGTCTAACTATGGCTACACCTTC
CDR3: CASSLQQSSNYGYTF

J: TRBJ1-1
V: TRBV2
D: TRBD1
size: .
DNA: TGTGCCAGCAGGCCGGGACAGGGATATGGTGAAGCTTTCTTT
CDR3: CASRPGQGYGEAFF

J: TRBJ2-1
V: TRBV2
D: .
size: .
DNA: TGTGCCAGCAGTGGTTGGGGGCTCGATGAGCAGTTCTTC
CDR3: CASSGWGLDEQFF

J: TRBJ1-3
V: TRBV18
D: .
size: once
DNA: TGTGCCAGCTCACCTATTGCAGGGTCCTCTGGAAACACCATATATTTT
CDR3: CASSPIAGSSGNTIYF

J: TRBJ2-5
V: TRBV5-1
D: .
size: .
DNA: TGCGCCAGCAGCTTTGGGCAGTCCGAAGAGACCCAGTACTTC
CDR3: CASSFGQSEETQYF

J: TRBJ1-5
V: TRBV28
D: .
size: once
DNA: TGTGCCAGCAGTTTCAGTGCAGGGGACCATAATCAGCCCCAGCATTTT
CDR3: CASSFSAGDHNQPQHF

J: TRBJ2-3
V: TRBV19
D: TRBD2
size: .
DNA: TGTGCCAGTAGTGAACTAGCGGGACGCACAGATACGCAGTATTTT
CDR3: CASSELAGRTDTQYF